This T cell receptor beta chain was observed in a study of blood T cells in healthy people across ages. Trimming at V came to 3 bases and at J to 6 bases, leaving 9 bases not matched to a gene. The germline gives CDR1 SGHTA, CDR2 FQGNSA. This CDR3 has 16 residues. A sample-barcoded 5' primer and a J-beta primer mix were used in a second PCR of roughly 6 to 11 cycles. A single record per CDR3 protein comes from TCRdb applying MiXCR to the 5' RACE reads. The table shows some 850,000 distinct CDR3 sequences, with around 24% occurring only once. This clonotype was seen only a few times. Healthy Caucasian individuals from Russia aged about 6 to 90 were enrolled as donors. Each individual donor underwent a draw of approximately 10 milliliters of peripheral blood. PBMCs, at least 6 million per sample, were isolated. The same sample was also studied in work on T cells of mothers and their children. That work states: Detection yielded no persistent microchimeric T cell clones.

The specimen was blood. The sequence came from a boy under 18 in good health. The chain couples TRBV7-2 to TRBJ2-1; TRBD1 aligns across 9 bases. CDR3 nucleotide sequence: TGTGCCAGCAGCTTGAACCGGGACAGGGTACTCAATGAGCAGTTCTTC. This encodes CASSLNRDRVLNEQFF. Using reference TRBV7-2 and TRBJ2-1 for the parts outside the CDR3, the full variable domain is GAGVSQSPSNKVTEKGKDVELRCDPISGHTALYWYRQSLGQGLEFLIYFQGNSAPDKSGLPSDRFSAERTGGSVSTLTIQRTQQEDSAVYLCASSLNRDRVLNEQFFGPGTRLTVL.